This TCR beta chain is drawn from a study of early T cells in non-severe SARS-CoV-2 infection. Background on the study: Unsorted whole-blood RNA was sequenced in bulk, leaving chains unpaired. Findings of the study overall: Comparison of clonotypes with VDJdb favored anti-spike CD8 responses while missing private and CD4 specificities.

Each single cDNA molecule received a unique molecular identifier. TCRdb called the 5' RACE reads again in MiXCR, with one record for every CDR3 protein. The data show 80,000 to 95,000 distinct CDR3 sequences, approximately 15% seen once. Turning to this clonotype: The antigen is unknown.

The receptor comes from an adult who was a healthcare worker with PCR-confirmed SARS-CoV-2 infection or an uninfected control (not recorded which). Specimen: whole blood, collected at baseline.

The CDR3 sequence: CASSLSTDYGYTF. CDR3 coding DNA: TGTGCCAGCAGTCTCTCGACCGATTATGGCTACACCTTC. The chain combines TRBV28 with TRBJ1-2; D gene ambiguous. Trimming removed 5 bases at V and 5 bases at J, with 12 bases between. CDR1 MDHEN and CDR2 SYDVKM come from the germline V gene. The CDR3 covers 13 residues.